This TCR beta chain was obtained from a study of T cell responses to AZD1222 COVID-19 vaccine. Data came from immunoSEQ multiplex PCR; TCRdb stores just in-frame clones and leaves some out. The data contain about 170,000 clones, more than 85% of them seen just once; the ten biggest clones take up around 4%. The sequence came from an adult in good health. Sequenced here: peripheral blood, sampled on day 0 of AZD1222 vaccination.

This CDR3 reads CASSHTGTVSEAFF. CDR3 in DNA: TGTGCCAGCAGCCACACAGGGACTGTCTCTGAAGCTTTCTTT. The chain has TRBV11-2 and TRBJ1-1; tentatively, D is TRBD1 (6 bases). Germline CDR1 is SGHAT and CDR2 is FQNNGV. V was trimmed by 5 bases and J by 6 bases, leaving 16 bases between them. This CDR3 is built from 14 residues. The whole variable domain, remainder taken from reference TRBV11-2 and TRBJ1-1, is EAGVAQSPRYKIIEKRQSVAFWCNPISGHATLYWYQQILGQGPKLLIQFQNNGVVDDSQLPKDRFSAERLKGVDSTLKIQPAKLEDSAVYLCASSHTGTVSEAFFGQGTRLTVV.